This is a list of T cell receptor beta chains from one sample in a study of T cell changes during pregnancy in multiple sclerosis. Generated by immunoSEQ multiplex PCR, the TCRdb table keeps only in-frame clones and is missing some. The sample yields more than 55,000 clones, more than 85% seen once. Here the sequenced sample was peripheral blood, taken after pregnancy. The source of these receptors is a female donor in good health, enrolled as a control in a pregnancy study. CDR3s include the opening cysteine and the closing phenylalanine or tryptophan. A D gene is named only where the DNA matches it firmly. Clone size is not always given. Where it is, it says once, few, many or a class for expanded clones.

few	TRBJ2-5	NA	TRBV6-5	CASSPRGVETQYF	TGTGCCAGCAGTCCCCGAGGTGTGGAGACCCAGTACTTC
NA	TRBJ1-2	NA	TRBV14	CASSPLFPLGGVDYGYTF	TGTGCCAGCAGCCCGTTATTCCCGTTAGGAGGGGTGGACTATGGCTACACCTTC
NA	TRBJ1-3	NA	TRBV7-9	CASSPPRTESGNTIYF	TGTGCCAGCAGCCCCCCCCGGACAGAGTCTGGAAACACCATATATTTT
once	TRBJ2-7	TRBD2	TRBV5-6	CASSSFRSGNSYEQYF	TGTGCCAGCAGCTCGTTCAGGAGCGGGAACTCCTACGAGCAGTACTTC
NA	TRBJ2-3	TRBD2	TRBV5-1	CASSLYRAGGVDTQYF	TGCGCCAGCAGCTTATACCGGGCGGGGGGCGTAGATACGCAGTATTTT
NA	TRBJ1-1	NA	TRBV25-1	CASSDPNTEAFF	TGTGCCAGCAGTGACCCTAACACTGAAGCTTTCTTT
NA	TRBJ2-3	NA	TRBV5-1	CASSLVSTTDTQYF	TGCGCCAGCAGCTTGGTGTCTACCACAGATACGCAGTATTTT
once	TRBJ1-4	NA	TRBV5-1	CASSLGGGKSEKLFF	TGCGCCAGCAGCTTGGGAGGGGGAAAGAGTGAAAAACTGTTTTTT
NA	TRBJ2-1	NA	TRBV5-1	CASSFLSNSGNEQFF	TGCGCCAGCAGCTTTCTTTCGAATAGCGGCAATGAGCAGTTCTTC
NA	TRBJ1-2	NA	TRBV7-8	CASSFESLTDYGYTF	TGTGCCAGCAGCTTTGAGAGCTTAACAGACTATGGCTACACCTTC
few	TRBJ1-1	TRBD1	TRBV5-6	CASSLGDRGVAEAFF	TGTGCCAGCAGCTTGGGGGACAGGGGGGTGGCTGAAGCTTTCTTT
NA	TRBJ2-3	NA	TRBV10-3	CAISERTGNTQYF	TGTGCCATCAGTGAGAGAACAGGGAATACGCAGTATTTT
NA	TRBJ2-3	NA	TRBV9	CASSVGNRDTDTQYF	TGTGCCAGCAGCGTAGGGAACAGGGACACAGATACGCAGTATTTT
NA	TRBJ1-2	NA	TRBV19	CASSIPGVGGYTF	TGTGCCAGTAGTATTCCAGGGGTAGGAGGCTACACCTTC
NA	TRBJ1-5	TRBD1	TRBV19	CASSLRGQGDGGNQPQHF	TGTGCCAGTAGTCTCAGAGGGCAGGGGGACGGGGGCAATCAGCCCCAGCATTTT
NA	TRBJ2-1	TRBD2	TRBV28	CASSPRFSGRLNEQFF	TGTGCCAGCAGTCCGCGTTTTAGCGGGAGGCTCAATGAGCAGTTCTTC
NA	TRBJ2-2	NA	TRBV5-4	CASSPEGGRTGELFF	TGTGCCAGCAGCCCCGAGGGAGGCCGCACCGGGGAGCTGTTTTTT
NA	TRBJ1-1	NA	TRBV9	CASSVSPSNTEAFF	TGTGCCAGCAGCGTAAGCCCTAGTAATACTGAAGCTTTCTTT
NA	TRBJ2-1	TRBD2	TRBV4-3	CASSQDNLAGGNEQFF	TGCGCCAGCAGCCAAGATAACTTAGCGGGAGGCAATGAGCAGTTCTTC
once	TRBJ2-3	NA	TRBV5-4	CASSLEATKDTQYF	TGTGCCAGCAGCCTGGAAGCGACTAAAGATACGCAGTATTTT
NA	TRBJ1-1	NA	TRBV6-5	CASSYSGGDTEAFF	TGTGCCAGCAGTTACTCGGGGGGGGACACTGAAGCTTTCTTT
NA	TRBJ1-6	TRBD1	TRBV7-9	CASSLLEGAIDNSPLHF	TGTGCCAGCAGCTTACTTGAGGGGGCCATCGATAATTCACCCCTCCACTTT
NA	TRBJ1-5	TRBD1	TRBV4-1	CASSPWTGLNSNQPQHF	TGCGCCAGCAGCCCTTGGACAGGACTCAATAGCAATCAGCCCCAGCATTTT
NA	TRBJ2-5	NA	TRBV7-3	CASSLQGINQETQYF	TGTGCCAGCAGCTTACAGGGGATTAATCAAGAGACCCAGTACTTC
NA	TRBJ2-3	NA	TRBV27	CASRPAPGDTQYF	TGTGCCAGCAGACCCGCCCCGGGAGATACGCAGTATTTT
NA	TRBJ1-2	NA	TRBV2	CASSYRVGDGYTF	TGTGCCAGCAGTTACAGGGTTGGAGATGGCTACACCTTC
NA	TRBJ1-2	NA	TRBV30	CAWSGTSQSYTF	TGTGCCTGGAGTGGTACATCGCAAAGCTACACCTTC
NA	TRBJ2-7	TRBD2	TRBV7-9	CASSLEGLNTYEQYF	TGTGCCAGCAGCTTAGAGGGACTAAACACCTACGAGCAGTACTTC